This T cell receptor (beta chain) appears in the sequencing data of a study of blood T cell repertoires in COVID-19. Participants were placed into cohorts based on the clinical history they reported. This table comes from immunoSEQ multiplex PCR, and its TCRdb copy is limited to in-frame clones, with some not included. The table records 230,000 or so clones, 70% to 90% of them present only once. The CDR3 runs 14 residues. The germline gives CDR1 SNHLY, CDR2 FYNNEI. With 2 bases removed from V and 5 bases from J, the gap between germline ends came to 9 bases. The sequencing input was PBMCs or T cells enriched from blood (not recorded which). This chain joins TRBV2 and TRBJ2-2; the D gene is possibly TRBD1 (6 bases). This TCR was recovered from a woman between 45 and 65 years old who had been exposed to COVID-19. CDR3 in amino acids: CASSESRGTGELFF. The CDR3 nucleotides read TGTGCCAGCAGTGAATCCAGGGGAACCGGGGAGCTGTTTTTT.